Included here is one TCR beta chain sequence, with context. It has no known antigen specificity. Base-call qualities are not available, and no considerably larger clone is one nucleotide away. Libraries were made using multiplex PCR. Instrument used: Illumina HiSeq 4000. To build TCR beta libraries, CDR3 regions were amplified by Arm-PCR using iRepertoire HTBI primers. PCR products were gel purified before sequencing. The original methods were these. Gene usage analysis of CDR3 amino acid clonotypes relied on the roughly 60 TRBV and 12 to 15 TRBJ segments identified across samples. COPE and FqMerger were used to merge the filtered high-quality paired reads into contigs. Contigs were aligned with BLAST to IMGT TRBV, TRBD and TRBJ reference genes, and CDR3 was defined per IMGT. Highly expanded clones were defined as clonotypes with a frequency above 0.1%. Shannon entropy served as the measure of repertoire diversity, while the Gini coefficient captured V-J evenness. Public clonotypes were defined as clonotypes shared by more than one individual. TCRdb's own reprocessing of the public reads used fastp at Q25 and MiXCR and kept productive beta chains. CDR3 protein duplicates are merged, each entry listing the most common genes and DNA. Here the V and J calls rest on TCRdb's processing, not on the authors' analysis. Across this sample there are 650,000 to 700,000 distinct CDR3 sequences, with 25% to 35% seen only once. The top ten constitute roughly 46% of the sample.

The time point label, read with the paper, signifies: persistent/refractory GD, antithyroid drugs over 5 years with positive TRAb. RNA was extracted from PBMCs in TRIzol for both TCR sequencing and RNA sequencing. Graves' disease was diagnosed according to American Thyroid Association guidelines. Patients were recruited from an endocrinology department in Xi'an, China. Each patient gave approximately 10 milliliters of peripheral blood, collected in an EDTA anticoagulant tube. Ficoll Paque Plus density gradient separation was used to isolate PBMCs, and no additional T cell sorting was done. An Agilent 2100 Bioanalyzer and agarose gel were used to check RNA quality, while a NanoDrop 2000 measured RNA concentration. According to the germline V gene, CDR1 reads SNHLY and CDR2 reads FYNNEI. Including the terminal cysteine and phenylalanine, the CDR3 comprises 16 residues. Only CDR3 DNA is held: 48 bases, read in frame from base 1. V and J are trimmed by 1 base and 6 bases, and the gene matches miss 8 bases of the junction.

The sample originates from a study of regulatory T cells in long-lasting Graves disease (dated by TCRdb to about 2021). Study-wide context: Persistent Graves' disease meant more than 5 years of antithyroid drug treatment with TSH receptor autoantibodies that stayed positive. Peripheral blood TCR sequencing and RNA sequencing compared persistent Graves' disease patients with newly diagnosed Graves' disease patients. A total of around 35 samples underwent TCR sequencing, from 13 patients with persistent Graves' disease and 20 or so patients with newly diagnosed Graves' disease. The study was registered as a clinical trial and conducted in China. In the clinical cohort, patients with persistent Graves' disease had used antithyroid drugs for an average of about 10.3 years.

The investigation overall reported the following: More public clonotypes were shared among persistent patients (roughly 2,700) than among newly diagnosed patients (approximately 1,000). Lower TCR Shannon entropy and fewer highly expanded clones were observed in persistent Graves' disease patients than in newly diagnosed patients, which suggested clonal expansion. The small sample size was acknowledged by the authors as a limitation that may reduce accuracy. Peripheral blood alone was examined, since thyroid tissue, which constituted the primary lesion, could not be accessed. Sequencing and analysis were restricted to the TCR beta chain. TRBV28, TRBJ1-2 and TRBJ2-5 were preferentially used in persistent disease, while TRBV20-1 and TRBJ2-1 were favored in newly diagnosed disease.

The source material was peripheral blood mononuclear cells (PBMCs), sampled when the disease was refractory, from a patient treated with antithyroid drugs. The clonotype comes from a female donor with Graves disease. The chain employs TRBV2 and TRBJ2-2, and 7 bases in between align with TRBD1. The CDR3 region: CASSEEGRGRSGELFF. Read as DNA, the sequence is TGTGCCAGCAGTGAAGAGGGAAGGGGGCGATCCGGGGAGCTGTTTTTT.